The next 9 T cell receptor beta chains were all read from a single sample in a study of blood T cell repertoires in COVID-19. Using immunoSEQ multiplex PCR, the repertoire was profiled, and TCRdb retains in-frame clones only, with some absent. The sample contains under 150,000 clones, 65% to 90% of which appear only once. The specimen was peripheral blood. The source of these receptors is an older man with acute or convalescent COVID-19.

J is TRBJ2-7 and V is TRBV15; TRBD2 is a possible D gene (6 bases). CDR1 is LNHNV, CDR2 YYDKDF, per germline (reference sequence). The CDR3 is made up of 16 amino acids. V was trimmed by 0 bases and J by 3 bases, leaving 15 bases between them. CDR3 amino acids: CATSRDGAAGNYEQYF. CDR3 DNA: TGTGCCACCAGCAGAGATGGCGCAGCGGGCAACTACGAGCAGTACTTC. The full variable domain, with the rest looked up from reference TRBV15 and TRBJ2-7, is DAMVIQNPRYQVTQFGKPVTLSCSQTLNHNVMYWYQQKSSQAPKLLFHYYDKDFNNEADTPDNFQSRRPNTSFCFLDIRSPGLGDTAMYLCATSRDGAAGNYEQYFGPGTRLTVT.

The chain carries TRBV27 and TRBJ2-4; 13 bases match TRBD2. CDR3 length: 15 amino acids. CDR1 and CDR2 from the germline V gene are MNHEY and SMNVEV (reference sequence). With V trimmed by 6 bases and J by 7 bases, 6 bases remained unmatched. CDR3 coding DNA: TGTGCCAGCAGCGCTTCGACTAGCGGGAGGAACATTCAGTACTTC. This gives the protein CASSASTSGRNIQYF.

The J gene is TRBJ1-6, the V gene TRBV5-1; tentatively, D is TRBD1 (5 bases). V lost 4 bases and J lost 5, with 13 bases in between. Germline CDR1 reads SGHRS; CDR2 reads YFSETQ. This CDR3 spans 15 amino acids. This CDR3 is CASSREGTNNSPLHF. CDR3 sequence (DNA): TGCGCCAGCAGCAGGGAAGGGACTAATAATTCACCCCTCCACTTT.

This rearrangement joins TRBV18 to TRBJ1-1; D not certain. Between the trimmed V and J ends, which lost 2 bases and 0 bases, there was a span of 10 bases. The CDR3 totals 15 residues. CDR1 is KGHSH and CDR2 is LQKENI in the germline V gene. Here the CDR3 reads CASSPSSAVNTEAFF. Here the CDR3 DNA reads TGTGCCAGCTCACCATCTAGCGCGGTGAACACTGAAGCTTTCTTT.

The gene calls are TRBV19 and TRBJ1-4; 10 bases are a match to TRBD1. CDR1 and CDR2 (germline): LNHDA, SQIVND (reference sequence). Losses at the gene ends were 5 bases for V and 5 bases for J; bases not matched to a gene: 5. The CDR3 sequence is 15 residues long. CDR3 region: CASSPGDRGNEKLFF. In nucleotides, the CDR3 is TGTGCCAGTAGTCCGGGGGACAGGGGCAATGAAAAACTGTTTTTT.

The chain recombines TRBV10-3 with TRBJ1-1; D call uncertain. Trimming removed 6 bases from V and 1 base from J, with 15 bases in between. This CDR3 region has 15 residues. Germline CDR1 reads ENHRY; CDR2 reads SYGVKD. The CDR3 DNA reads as TGTGCCATCAGCGGAGAGAGGCATGCGAACACTGAAGCTTTCTTT. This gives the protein CAISGERHANTEAFF.

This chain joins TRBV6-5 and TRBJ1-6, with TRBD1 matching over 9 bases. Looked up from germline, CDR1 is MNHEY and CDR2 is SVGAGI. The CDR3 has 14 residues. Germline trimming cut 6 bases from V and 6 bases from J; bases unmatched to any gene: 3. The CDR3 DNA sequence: TGTGCCAGCAGCCAACAGGGGGCTAATTCACCCCTCCACTTT. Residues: CASSQQGANSPLHF.

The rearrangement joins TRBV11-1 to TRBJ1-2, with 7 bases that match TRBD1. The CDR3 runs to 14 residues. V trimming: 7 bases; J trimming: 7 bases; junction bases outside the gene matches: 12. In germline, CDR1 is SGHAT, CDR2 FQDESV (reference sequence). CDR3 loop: CASTPGGGVFGYTF. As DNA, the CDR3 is TGTGCCAGCACCCCGGGAGGGGGCGTATTTGGCTACACCTTC.

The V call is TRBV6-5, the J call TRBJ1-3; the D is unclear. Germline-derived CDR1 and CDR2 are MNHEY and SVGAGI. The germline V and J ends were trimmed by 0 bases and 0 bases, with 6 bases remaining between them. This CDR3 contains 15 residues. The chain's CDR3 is CASSYSEGSGNTIYF. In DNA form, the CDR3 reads TGTGCCAGCAGTTACTCAGAGGGCTCTGGAAACACCATATATTTT.